One and the same sample provided the 5 T cell receptor beta chains below, sequenced in a study of T-cell reconstitution after alpha-beta-depleted transplantation in children. As it was prepared, the TCRbeta library received unique molecular identifiers. TCRdb re-called the PCR reads through MiXCR, storing one row per CDR3 protein. This sample yields a few hundred thousand distinct CDR3 sequences, of which 20% to 30% are seen a single time; about 5% belongs to the top ten. This specimen was PBMCs, mostly from graft donor cells, taken 360 days after TCRalphabeta/CD19-depleted stem cell transplant. These receptors all stem from a female patient aged 2-10 years who had a stem cell transplant for congenital amegakaryocytic thrombocytopenia, so the T cells may come from the graft donor.

The chain uses TRBV28 and TRBJ2-7; D unclear. V was clipped by 3 bases and J by 6 bases, with 9 bases between them. This CDR3 spans 12 amino acids. Germline V CDR1 and CDR2: MDHEN, SYDVKM. CDR3 sequence: CASSFSRTEQYF. The DNA for the CDR3 is TGTGCCAGCAGTTTCTCGAGGACCGAGCAGTACTTC.

The chain has TRBV29-1 and TRBJ2-7; D might be TRBD1 (6 bases). The CDR3 sequence is 11 residues long. The germline V gene encodes CDR1 SQVTM and CDR2 ANQGSEA. V lost 3 bases and J lost 3, with 6 bases in between. CDR3 region: CSVETGYEQYF. As DNA, the CDR3 is TGCAGCGTTGAGACAGGCTACGAGCAGTACTTC.

This clonotype appeared a few times. V and J are TRBV20-1 and TRBJ1-4; D remains ambiguous. Trimming removed 6 bases at V and 6 bases at J, with 14 bases between. The length of the CDR3 is 13 residues. CDR1 is DFQATT and CDR2 is SNEGSKA in the germline V gene (reference sequence). As DNA, the CDR3 is TGCAGTGCAATGGGTATAGCGTATGAAAAACTGTTTTTT. Its protein product is CSAMGIAYEKLFF.

This clonotype appeared a few times. Here the CDR3 reads CASGDRGVTQYF. CDR3 DNA sequence: TGTGCCAGCGGAGACAGGGGAGTGACCCAGTACTTC. The rearrangement uses TRBV3-1 and TRBJ2-5, with 8 bases fitting TRBD1. The trim removed 8 bases at V and 7 bases at J, leaving 6 bases unmatched. The germline V gene encodes CDR1 LGHDT and CDR2 YNNKEL (reference sequence). The CDR3 spans 12 residues.

J is TRBJ2-7 and V is TRBV20-1, with 11 bases identical to TRBD1. Germline trimming cut 6 bases from V and 7 bases from J; bases unmatched to any gene: 8. CDR3 length: 13 residues. The germline V gene encodes CDR1 DFQATT and CDR2 SNEGSKA (reference sequence). The CDR3 here is CSAEDRGLGEQYF. DNA of the CDR3: TGCAGTGCCGAGGACAGGGGGCTGGGGGAGCAGTACTTC.